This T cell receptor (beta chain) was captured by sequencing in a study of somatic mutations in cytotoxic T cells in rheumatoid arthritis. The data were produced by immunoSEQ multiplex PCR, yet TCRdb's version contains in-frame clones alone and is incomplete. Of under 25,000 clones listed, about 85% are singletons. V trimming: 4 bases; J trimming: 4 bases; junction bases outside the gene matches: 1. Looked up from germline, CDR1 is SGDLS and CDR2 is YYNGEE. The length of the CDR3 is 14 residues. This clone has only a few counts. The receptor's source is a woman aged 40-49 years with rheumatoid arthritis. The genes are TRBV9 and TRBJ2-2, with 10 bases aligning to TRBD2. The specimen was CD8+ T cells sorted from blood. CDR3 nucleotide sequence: TGTGCCAGCAGCTCTAGCGGGAGCACCGGGGAGCTGTTTTTT. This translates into CASSSSGSTGELFF.